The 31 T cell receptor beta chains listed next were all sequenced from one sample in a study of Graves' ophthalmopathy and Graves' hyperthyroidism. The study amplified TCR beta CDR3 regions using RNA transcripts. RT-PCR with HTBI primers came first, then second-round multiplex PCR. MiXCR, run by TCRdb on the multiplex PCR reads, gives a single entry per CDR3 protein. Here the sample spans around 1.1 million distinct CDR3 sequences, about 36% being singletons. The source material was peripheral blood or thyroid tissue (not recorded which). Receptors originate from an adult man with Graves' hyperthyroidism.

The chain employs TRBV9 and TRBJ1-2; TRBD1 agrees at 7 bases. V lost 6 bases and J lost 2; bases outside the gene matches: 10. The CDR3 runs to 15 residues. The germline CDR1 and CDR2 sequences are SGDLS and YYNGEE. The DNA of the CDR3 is TGTGCCAGCAACCCCGAGGGACAGCAAAACTATGGCTACACCTTC. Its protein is CASNPEGQQNYGYTF. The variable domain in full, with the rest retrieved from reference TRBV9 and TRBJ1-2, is DSGVTQTPKHLITATGQRVTLRCSPRSGDLSVYWYQQSLDQGLQFLIQYYNGEERAKGNILERFSAQQFPDLHSELNLSSLELGDSALYFCASNPEGQQNYGYTFGSGTRLTVV.

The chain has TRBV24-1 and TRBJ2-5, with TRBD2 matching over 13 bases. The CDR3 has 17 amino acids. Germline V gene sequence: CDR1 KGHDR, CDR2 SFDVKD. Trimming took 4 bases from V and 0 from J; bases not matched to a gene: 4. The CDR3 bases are TGTGCCACCAGTGACCCGACTAGCGGGGGGTACCAAGAGACCCAGTACTTC. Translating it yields CATSDPTSGGYQETQYF.

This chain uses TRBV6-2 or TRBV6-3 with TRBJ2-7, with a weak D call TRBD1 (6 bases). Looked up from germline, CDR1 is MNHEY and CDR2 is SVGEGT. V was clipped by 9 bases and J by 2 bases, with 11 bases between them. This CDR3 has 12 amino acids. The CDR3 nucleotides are TGTGCCAGTCGGGACATTACCTACGAGCAGTACTTC. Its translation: CASRDITYEQYF.

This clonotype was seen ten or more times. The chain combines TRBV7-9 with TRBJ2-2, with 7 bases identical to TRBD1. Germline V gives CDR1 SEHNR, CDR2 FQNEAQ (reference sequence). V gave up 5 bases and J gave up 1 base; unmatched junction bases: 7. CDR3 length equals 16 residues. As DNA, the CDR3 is TGTGCCAGCAGCCCAGGACAGGAAATGAACACCGGGGAGCTGTTTTTT. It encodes CASSPGQEMNTGELFF. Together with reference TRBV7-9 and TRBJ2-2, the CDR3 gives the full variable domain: DTGVSQNPRHKITKRGQNVTFRCDPISEHNRLYWYRQTLGQGPEFLTYFQNEAQLEKSRLLSDRFSAERPKGSFSTLEIQRTEQGDSAMYLCASSPGQEMNTGELFFGEGSRLTVL.

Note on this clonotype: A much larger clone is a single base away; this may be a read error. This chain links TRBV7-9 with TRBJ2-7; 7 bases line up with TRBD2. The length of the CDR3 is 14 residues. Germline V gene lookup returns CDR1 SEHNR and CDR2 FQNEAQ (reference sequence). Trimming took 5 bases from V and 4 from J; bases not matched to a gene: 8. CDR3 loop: CASSSGTTPYEQYF. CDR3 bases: TGTGCCAGCAGCAGCGGGACTACTCCGTACGAGCAGTACTTC.

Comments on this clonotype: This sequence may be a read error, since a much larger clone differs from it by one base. CDR3 in DNA: TGTGCCAGCAGTTTCATAGCGGGAGGAGAGACCCAGTACTTC. The encoded protein is CASSFIAGGETQYF. The chain carries TRBV7-2 and TRBJ2-5, with TRBD2 identical over 10 bases. This CDR3 has 14 amino acids. Germline loops: CDR1 SGHTA, CDR2 FQGNSA. The trim removed 6 bases at V and 4 bases at J, leaving 5 bases unmatched.

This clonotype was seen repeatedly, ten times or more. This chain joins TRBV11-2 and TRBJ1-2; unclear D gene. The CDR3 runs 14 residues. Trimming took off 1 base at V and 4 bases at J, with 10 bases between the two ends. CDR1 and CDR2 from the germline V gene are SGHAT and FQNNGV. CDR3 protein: CASSLGSVLYGYTF. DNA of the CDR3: TGTGCCAGCAGCTTAGGCTCGGTCCTCTATGGCTACACCTTC.

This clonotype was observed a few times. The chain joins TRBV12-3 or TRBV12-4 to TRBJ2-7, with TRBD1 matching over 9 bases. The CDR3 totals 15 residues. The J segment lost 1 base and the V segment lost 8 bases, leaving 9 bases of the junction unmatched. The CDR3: CASGWTGAISYEQYF. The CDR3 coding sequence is TGTGCCAGCGGATGGACAGGGGCAATATCCTACGAGCAGTACTTC.

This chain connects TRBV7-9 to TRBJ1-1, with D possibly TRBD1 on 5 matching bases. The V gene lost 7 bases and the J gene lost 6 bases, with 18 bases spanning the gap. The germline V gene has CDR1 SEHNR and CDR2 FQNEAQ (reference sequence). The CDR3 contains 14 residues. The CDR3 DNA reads TGTGCCAGCATCCAGGGTAGGGAGTTTTCTGAAGCTTTCTTT. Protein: CASIQGREFSEAFF.

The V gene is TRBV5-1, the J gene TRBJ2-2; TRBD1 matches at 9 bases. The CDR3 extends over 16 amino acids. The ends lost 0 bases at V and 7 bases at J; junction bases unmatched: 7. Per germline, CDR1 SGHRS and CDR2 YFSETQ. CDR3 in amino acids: CASSLVDRGSVGELFF. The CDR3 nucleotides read TGCGCCAGCAGCTTGGTGGACAGGGGTTCGGTCGGGGAGCTGTTTTTT.

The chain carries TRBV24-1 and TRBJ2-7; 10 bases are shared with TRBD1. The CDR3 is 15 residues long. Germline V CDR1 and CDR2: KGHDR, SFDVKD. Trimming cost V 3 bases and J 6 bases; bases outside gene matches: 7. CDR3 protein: CATSDGPRDRGEQYF. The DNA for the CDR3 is TGTGCCACCAGTGATGGCCCCAGGGACAGGGGCGAGCAGTACTTC.

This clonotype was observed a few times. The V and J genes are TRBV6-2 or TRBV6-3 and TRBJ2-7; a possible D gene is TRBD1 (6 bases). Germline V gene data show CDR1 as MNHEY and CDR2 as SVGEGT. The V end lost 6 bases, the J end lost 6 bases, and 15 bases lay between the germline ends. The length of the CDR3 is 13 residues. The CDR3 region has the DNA TGTGCCAGCAGCCGCGTGACAGGCGGCGAGCAGTACTTC. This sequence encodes CASSRVTGGEQYF.

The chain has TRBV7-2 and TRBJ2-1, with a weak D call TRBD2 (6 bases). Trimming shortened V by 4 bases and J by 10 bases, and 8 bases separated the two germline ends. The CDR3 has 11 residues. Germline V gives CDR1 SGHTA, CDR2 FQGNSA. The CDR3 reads CASSSSEEQFF. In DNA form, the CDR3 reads TGTGCCAGCAGCTCTAGCGAAGAGCAGTTCTTC.

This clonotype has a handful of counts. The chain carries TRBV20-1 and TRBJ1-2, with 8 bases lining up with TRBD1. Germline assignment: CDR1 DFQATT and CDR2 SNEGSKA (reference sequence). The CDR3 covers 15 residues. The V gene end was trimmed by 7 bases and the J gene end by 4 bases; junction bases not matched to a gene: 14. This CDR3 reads CSGGPGTGFRYGYTF. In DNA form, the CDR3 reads TGCAGTGGGGGTCCCGGGACAGGATTTCGCTATGGCTACACCTTC.

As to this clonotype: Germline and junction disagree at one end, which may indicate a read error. The CDR3 reads CSVRTDHSNQPQHF. Written as DNA, the CDR3 is TGCAGTGTTAGAACTGACCATAGCAATCAGCCCCAGCATTTT. The J gene is TRBJ1-5, the V gene TRBV20-1; D is unresolved. The CDR3 has 14 amino acids. CDR1 DFQATT and CDR2 SNEGSKA come from the germline V gene (reference sequence).

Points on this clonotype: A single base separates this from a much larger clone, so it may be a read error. This CDR3 is CAIMAQGIGFNTGELFF. In nucleotides, the CDR3 is TGTGCCATCATGGCCCAGGGAATAGGTTTTAACACCGGGGAGCTGTTTTTT. This chain connects TRBV10-3 to TRBJ2-2, with D perhaps matching TRBD1 (5 bases). The germline V and J ends were trimmed by 7 bases and 2 bases, with 20 bases remaining between them. The length of the CDR3 is 17 residues. Germline V CDR1 and CDR2: ENHRY, SYGVKD.

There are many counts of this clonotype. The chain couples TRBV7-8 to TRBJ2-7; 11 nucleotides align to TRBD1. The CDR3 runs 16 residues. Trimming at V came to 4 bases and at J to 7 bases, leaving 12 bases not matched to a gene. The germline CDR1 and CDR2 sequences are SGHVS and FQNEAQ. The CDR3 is CASSSWTGGALREQYF. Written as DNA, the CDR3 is TGTGCCAGCAGCTCGTGGACAGGGGGCGCGCTTCGGGAGCAGTACTTC.

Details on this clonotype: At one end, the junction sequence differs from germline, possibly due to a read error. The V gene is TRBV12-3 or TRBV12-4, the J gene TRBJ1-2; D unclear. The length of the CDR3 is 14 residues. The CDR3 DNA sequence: TGTGCCAGCAGCCCCTCGGGAGGGAACTCTGGCTACACCTTC. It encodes CASSPSGGNSGYTF.

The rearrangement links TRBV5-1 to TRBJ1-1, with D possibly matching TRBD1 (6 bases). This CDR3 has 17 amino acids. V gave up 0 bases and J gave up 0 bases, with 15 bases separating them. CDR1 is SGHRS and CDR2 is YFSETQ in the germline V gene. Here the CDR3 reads CASSLVRGNVLNTEAFF. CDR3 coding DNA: TGCGCCAGCAGCTTGGTCAGGGGTAACGTTCTGAACACTGAAGCTTTCTTT.

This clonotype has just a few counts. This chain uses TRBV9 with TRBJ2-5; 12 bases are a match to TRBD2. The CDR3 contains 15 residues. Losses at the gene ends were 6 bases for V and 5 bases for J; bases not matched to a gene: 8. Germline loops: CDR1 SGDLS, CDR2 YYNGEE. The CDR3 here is CASTPSGRAFETQYF. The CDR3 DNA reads TGTGCCAGCACCCCTAGCGGGAGGGCCTTCGAGACCCAGTACTTC.

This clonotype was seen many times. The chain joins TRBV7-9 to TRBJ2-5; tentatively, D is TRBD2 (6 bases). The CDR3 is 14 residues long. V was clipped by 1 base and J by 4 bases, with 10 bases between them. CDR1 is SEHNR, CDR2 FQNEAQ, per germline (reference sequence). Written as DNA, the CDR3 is TGTGCCAGCAGCTTAGACTGGGGAGGAGAGACCCAGTACTTC. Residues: CASSLDWGGETQYF. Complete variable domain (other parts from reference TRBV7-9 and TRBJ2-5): DTGVSQNPRHKITKRGQNVTFRCDPISEHNRLYWYRQTLGQGPEFLTYFQNEAQLEKSRLLSDRFSAERPKGSFSTLEIQRTEQGDSAMYLCASSLDWGGETQYFGPGTRLLVL.

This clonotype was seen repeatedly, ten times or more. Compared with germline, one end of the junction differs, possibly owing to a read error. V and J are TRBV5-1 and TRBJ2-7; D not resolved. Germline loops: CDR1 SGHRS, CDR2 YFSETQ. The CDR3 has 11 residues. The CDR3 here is CASSFSDEQYF. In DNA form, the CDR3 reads TGTGCCAGCAGCTTTTCCGACGAGCAGTACTTC.

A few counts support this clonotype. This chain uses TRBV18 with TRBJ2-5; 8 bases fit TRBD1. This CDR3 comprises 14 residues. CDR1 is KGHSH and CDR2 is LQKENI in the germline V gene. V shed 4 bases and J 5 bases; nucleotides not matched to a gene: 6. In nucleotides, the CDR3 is TGTGCCAGCTCACTGGACAGGGATCTTGAGACCCAGTACTTC. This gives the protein CASSLDRDLETQYF.

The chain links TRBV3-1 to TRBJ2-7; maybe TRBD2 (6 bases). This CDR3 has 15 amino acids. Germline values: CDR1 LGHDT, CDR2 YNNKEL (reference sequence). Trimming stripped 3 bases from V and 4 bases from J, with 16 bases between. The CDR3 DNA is TGTGCCAGCAGCCACCCGGGGGAATACTTTTACGAGCAGTACTTC. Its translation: CASSHPGEYFYEQYF.

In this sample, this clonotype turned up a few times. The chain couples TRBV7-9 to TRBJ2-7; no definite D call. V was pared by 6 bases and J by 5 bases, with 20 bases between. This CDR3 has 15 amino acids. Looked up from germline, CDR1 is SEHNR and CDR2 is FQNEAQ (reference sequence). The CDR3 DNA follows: TGTGCCAGCAGTAATCCAAGCCTCGTGTGGGACGAGCAGTACTTC. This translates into CASSNPSLVWDEQYF.

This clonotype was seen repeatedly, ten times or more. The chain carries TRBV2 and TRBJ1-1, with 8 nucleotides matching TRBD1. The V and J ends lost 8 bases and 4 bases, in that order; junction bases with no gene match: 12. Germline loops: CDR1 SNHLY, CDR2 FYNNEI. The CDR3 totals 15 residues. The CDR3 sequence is CASDEGQVGGTEAFF. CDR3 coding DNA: TGTGCCAGCGACGAGGGACAGGTGGGGGGCACTGAAGCTTTCTTT.

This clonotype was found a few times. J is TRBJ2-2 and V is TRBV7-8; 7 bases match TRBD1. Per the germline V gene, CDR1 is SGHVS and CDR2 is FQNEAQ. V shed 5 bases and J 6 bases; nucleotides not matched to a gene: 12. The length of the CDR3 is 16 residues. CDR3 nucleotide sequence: TGTGCCAGCAGCCCTCCGGGACAGAGGGTTTCCGGGGAGCTGTTTTTT. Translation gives CASSPPGQRVSGELFF. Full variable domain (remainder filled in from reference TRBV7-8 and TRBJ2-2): GAGVSQSPRYKVAKRGQDVALRCDPISGHVSLFWYQQALGQGPEFLTYFQNEAQLDKSGLPSDRFFAERPEGSVSTLKIQRTQQEDSAVYLCASSPPGQRVSGELFFGEGSRLTVL.

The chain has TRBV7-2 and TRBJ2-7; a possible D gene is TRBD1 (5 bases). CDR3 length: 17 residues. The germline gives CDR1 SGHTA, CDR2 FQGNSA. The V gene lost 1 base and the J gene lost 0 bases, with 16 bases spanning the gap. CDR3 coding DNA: TGTGCCAGCAGCTTAGGTACTCGACAGTCTTACTCCTACGAGCAGTACTTC. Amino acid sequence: CASSLGTRQSYSYEQYF.

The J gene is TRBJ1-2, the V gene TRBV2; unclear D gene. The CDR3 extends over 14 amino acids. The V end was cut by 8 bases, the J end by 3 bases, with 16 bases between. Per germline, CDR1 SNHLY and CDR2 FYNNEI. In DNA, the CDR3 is TGTGCCAGCTACGGTGGCGGGAAGGACTATGGCTACACCTTC. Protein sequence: CASYGGGKDYGYTF.

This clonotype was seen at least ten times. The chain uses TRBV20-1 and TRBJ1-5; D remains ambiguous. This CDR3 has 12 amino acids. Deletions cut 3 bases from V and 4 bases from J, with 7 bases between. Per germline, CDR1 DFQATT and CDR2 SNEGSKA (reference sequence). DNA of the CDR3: TGCAGTGCTAGTAACGCTAATCAGCCCCAGCATTTT. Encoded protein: CSASNANQPQHF.

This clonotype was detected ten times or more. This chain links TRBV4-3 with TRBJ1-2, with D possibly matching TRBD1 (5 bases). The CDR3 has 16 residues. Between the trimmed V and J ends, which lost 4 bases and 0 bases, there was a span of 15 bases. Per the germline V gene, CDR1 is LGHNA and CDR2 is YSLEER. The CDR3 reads CASSLGTELANYGYTF. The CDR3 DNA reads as TGCGCCAGCAGCCTAGGGACGGAGTTAGCTAACTATGGCTACACCTTC.